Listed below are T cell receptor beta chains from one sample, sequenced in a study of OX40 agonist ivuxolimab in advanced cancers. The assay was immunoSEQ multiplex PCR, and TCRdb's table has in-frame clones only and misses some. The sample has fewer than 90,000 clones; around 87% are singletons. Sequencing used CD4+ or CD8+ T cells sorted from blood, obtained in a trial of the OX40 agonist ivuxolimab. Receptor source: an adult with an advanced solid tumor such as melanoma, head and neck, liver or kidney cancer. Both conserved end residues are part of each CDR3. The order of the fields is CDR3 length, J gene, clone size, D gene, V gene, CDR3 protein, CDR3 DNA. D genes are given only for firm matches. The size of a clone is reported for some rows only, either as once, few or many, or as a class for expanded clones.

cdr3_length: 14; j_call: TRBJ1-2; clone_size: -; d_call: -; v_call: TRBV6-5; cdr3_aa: CASSYAGEGYGYTF; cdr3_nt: TGTGCCAGCAGTTACGCCGGGGAGGGCTATGGCTACACCTTC
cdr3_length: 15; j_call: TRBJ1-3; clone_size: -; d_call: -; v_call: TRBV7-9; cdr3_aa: CASSWGRSSGNTIYF; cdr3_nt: TGTGCCAGCAGCTGGGGAAGAAGCTCTGGAAACACCATATATTTT
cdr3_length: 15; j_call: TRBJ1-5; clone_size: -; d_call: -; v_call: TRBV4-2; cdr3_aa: CASSQDGRNNQPQHF; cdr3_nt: TGTGCCAGCAGCCAAGATGGGCGTAACAATCAGCCCCAGCATTTT
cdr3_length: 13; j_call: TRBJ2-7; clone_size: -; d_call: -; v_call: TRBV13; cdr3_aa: CASSLMPLGEQYF; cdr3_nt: TGTGCCAGCAGCTTAATGCCGCTGGGCGAGCAGTACTTC
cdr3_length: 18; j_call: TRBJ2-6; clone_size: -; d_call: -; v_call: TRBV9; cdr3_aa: CASSVTTSVRSGANVLTF; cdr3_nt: TGTGCCAGCAGCGTAACGACAAGTGTTAGATCTGGGGCCAACGTCCTGACTTTC
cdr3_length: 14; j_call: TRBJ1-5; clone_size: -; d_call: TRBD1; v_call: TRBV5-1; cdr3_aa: CASSVAGGTQPQHF; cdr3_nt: TGCGCCAGCAGTGTGGCAGGGGGTACTCAGCCCCAGCATTTT
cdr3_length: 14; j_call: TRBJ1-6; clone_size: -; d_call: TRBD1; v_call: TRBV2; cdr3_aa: CASSVGTANSPLHF; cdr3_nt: TGTGCCAGCAGCGTAGGGACAGCCAATTCACCCCTCCACTTT
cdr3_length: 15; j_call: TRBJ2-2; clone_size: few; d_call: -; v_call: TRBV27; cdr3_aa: CATLHRGTATGELFF; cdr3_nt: TGTGCCACCCTCCACCGCGGGACCGCTACCGGGGAGCTGTTTTTT
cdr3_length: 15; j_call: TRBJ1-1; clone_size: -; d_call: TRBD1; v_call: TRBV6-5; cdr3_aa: CASRSEGGANTEAFF; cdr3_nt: TGTGCCAGCAGGTCAGAAGGGGGCGCGAACACTGAAGCTTTCTTT
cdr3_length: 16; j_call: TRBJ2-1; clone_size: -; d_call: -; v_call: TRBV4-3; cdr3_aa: CASSHADRRGSNEQFF; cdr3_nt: TGCGCCAGCAGCCACGCCGACAGGCGGGGTTCCAATGAGCAGTTCTTC
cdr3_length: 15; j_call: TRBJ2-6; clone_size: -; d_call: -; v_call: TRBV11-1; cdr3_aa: CASTLKGSGANVLTF; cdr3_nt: TGTGCCAGCACCTTAAAGGGCTCTGGGGCCAACGTCCTGACTTTC
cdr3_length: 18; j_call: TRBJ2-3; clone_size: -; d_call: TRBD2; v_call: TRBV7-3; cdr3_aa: CASSLGLAGGPVADTQYF; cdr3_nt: TGTGCCAGCAGCTTAGGACTAGCGGGGGGGCCGGTCGCAGATACGCAGTATTTT
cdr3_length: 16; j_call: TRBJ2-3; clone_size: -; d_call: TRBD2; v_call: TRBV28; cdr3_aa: CASRPRTGRSTDTQYF; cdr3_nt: TGTGCCAGCAGGCCCAGGACCGGGAGGAGTACAGATACGCAGTATTTT
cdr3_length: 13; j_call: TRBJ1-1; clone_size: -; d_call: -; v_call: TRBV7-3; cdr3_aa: CASSSRGSTEAFF; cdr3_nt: TGTGCCAGCAGCTCGAGGGGGTCTACTGAAGCTTTCTTT
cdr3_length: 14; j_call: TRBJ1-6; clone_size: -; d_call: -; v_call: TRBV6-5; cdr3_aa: CASSRGWDNSPLHF; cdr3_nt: TGTGCCAGCAGCCGGGGTTGGGATAATTCACCCCTCCACTTT
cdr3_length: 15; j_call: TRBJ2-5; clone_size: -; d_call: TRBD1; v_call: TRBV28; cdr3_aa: CASSSPQGSQETQYF; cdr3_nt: TGTGCCAGCAGTTCCCCACAGGGGTCCCAAGAGACCCAGTACTTC
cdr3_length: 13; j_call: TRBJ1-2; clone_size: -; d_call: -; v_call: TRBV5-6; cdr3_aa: CASSLLRGHGYTF; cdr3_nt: TGTGCCAGCAGCTTGCTCCGGGGCCATGGCTACACCTTC
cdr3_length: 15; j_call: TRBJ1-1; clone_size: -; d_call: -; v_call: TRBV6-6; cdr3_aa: CASSYEGFPHTEAFF; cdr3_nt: TGTGCCAGCAGTTACGAGGGGTTTCCCCACACTGAAGCTTTCTTT
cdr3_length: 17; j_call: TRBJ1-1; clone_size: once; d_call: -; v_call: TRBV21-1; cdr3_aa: CASKGVAGYSGNTEAFF; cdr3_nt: TGTGCCAGCAAAGGTGTGGCGGGTTATTCGGGGAACACTGAAGCTTTCTTT
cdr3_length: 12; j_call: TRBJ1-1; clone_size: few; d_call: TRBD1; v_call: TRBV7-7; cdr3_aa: CASSSGQGPAFF; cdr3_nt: TGTGCCAGCAGTTCGGGACAGGGGCCAGCTTTCTTT
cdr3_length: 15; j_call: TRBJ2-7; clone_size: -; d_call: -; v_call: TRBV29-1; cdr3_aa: CSVEGGMGSSYEQYF; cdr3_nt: TGCAGCGTTGAAGGGGGCATGGGAAGCTCCTACGAGCAGTACTTC
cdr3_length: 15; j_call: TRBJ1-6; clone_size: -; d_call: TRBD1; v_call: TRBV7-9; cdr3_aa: CASSLGDRDNSPLHF; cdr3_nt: TGTGCCAGCAGCTTAGGGGACAGAGATAATTCACCCCTCCACTTT
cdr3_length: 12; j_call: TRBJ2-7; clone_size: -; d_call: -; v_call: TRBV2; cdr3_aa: CASTGRSYEQYF; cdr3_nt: TGTGCCAGCACTGGACGGTCCTACGAGCAGTACTTC
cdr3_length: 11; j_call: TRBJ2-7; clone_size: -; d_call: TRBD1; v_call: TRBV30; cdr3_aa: CAWTDRDEQYF; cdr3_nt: TGTGCCTGGACGGACAGGGACGAGCAGTACTTC
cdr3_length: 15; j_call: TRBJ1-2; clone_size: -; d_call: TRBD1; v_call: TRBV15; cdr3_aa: CATSRAAGGFYGYTF; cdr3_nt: TGTGCCACCAGCAGAGCGGCAGGGGGCTTCTATGGCTACACCTTC
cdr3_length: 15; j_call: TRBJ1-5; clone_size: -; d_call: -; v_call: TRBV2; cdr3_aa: CASSSGVGRNQPQHF; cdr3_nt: TGTGCCAGCAGCTCAGGGGTGGGACGCAATCAGCCCCAGCATTTT
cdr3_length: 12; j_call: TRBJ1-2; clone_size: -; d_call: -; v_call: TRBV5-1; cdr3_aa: CASSLGGFGYTF; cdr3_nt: TGCGCCAGCAGCTTGGGAGGGTTCGGCTACACCTTC
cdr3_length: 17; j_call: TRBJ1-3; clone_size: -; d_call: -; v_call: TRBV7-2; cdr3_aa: CASSLNPVAGTGNTIYF; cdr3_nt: TGTGCCAGCAGCTTAAATCCCGTTGCGGGGACTGGAAACACCATATATTTT
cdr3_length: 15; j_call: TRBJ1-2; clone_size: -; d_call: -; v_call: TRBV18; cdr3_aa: CASSPEQGRVYGYTF; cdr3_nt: TGTGCCAGCTCACCAGAGCAGGGCAGGGTATATGGCTACACCTTC
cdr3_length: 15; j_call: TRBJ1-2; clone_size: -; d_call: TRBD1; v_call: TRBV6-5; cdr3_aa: CASTAGTGGLPGYTF; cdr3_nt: TGTGCCAGCACCGCCGGGACAGGGGGGTTGCCTGGCTACACCTTC
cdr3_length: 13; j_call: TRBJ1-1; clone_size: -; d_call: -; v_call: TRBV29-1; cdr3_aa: CSVGWRANTEAFF; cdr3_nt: TGCAGCGTTGGATGGAGGGCGAACACTGAAGCTTTCTTT
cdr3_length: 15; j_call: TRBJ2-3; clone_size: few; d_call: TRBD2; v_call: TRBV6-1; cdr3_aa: CASRLAYASTDTQYF; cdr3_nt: TGTGCCAGTAGACTAGCGTACGCTAGCACAGATACGCAGTATTTT
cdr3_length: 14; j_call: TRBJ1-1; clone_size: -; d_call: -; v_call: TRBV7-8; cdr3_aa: CASSFPPGDTEAFF; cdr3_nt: TGTGCCAGCAGCTTTCCTCCTGGGGACACTGAAGCTTTCTTT
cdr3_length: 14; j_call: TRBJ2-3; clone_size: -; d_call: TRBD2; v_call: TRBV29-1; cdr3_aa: CSVALKRGADTQYF; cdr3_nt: TGCAGCGTTGCGCTGAAGCGGGGGGCAGATACGCAGTATTTT
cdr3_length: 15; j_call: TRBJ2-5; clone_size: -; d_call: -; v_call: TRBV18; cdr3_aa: CASSRSPGTRETQYF; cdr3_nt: TGTGCCAGCTCACGGTCCCCAGGGACGAGAGAGACCCAGTACTTC
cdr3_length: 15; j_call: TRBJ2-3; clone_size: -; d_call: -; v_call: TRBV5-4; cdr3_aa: CASSLRSSSTDTQYF; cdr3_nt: TGTGCCAGCAGCTTGCGGTCATCTAGCACAGATACGCAGTATTTT
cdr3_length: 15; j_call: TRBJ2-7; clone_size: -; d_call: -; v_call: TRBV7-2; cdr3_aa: CASSFRQAPAYEQYF; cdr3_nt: TGTGCCAGCAGCTTCCGACAGGCTCCCGCCTACGAGCAGTACTTC